These 8 T cell receptor beta chains came from one sample sequenced in a study of type 1 and type 2 diabetes patients. Amplification started from genomic DNA. A primer set of 30 forward and 13 reverse primers amplified the CDR3. Using its own MiXCR run on the multiplex PCR reads, TCRdb lists one record per CDR3 protein. The sample shows 250,000 or so distinct CDR3 sequences, approximately 50% of them seen only once. Sequencing was performed on peripheral blood mononuclear cells (PBMCs). The receptors here all came from a young man with type 2 diabetes.

There are a few counts of this clonotype. Here the CDR3 DNA reads TGTGCCAGTAGTGCACTGTCGGGAGCTAATGAAAAACTGTTTTTT. Protein product: CASSALSGANEKLFF. The chain recombines TRBV19 with TRBJ1-4; D ambiguous. V lost 5 bases to trimming and J lost 3 bases, with 13 bases between them. The CDR3 totals 15 residues. Germline V gene sequence: CDR1 LNHDA, CDR2 SQIVND (reference sequence).

V and J are TRBV30 and TRBJ2-7; D assignment may be TRBD1 or TRBD2 (6 bases each). CDR1 and CDR2 from the germline V gene are GTSNPN and SVGIG (reference sequence). This CDR3 has 14 residues. The germline V and J ends were trimmed by 5 bases and 3 bases, with 17 bases remaining between them. CDR3 nucleotides: TGTGCCTGGGCCGAGGGGGGACCGAGCTACGAGCAGTACTTC. As protein: CAWAEGGPSYEQYF.

This clonotype was counted only a few times. The V call is TRBV12-3 or TRBV12-4, the J call TRBJ2-7; TRBD1 or TRBD2 may be the D gene (5 bases each). CDR3 size: 12 residues. Trimming cost V 3 bases and J 4 bases, with 7 bases left between them. In DNA, the CDR3 is TGTGCCAGCAGTTTTGAGGGGTACGAGCAGTACTTC. Amino acid sequence: CASSFEGYEQYF.

This chain joins TRBV10-2 and TRBJ2-2, with 9 bases aligning to TRBD1. V was clipped by 6 bases and J by 3 bases; unmatched bases: 5. This CDR3 contains 15 residues. CDR1 and CDR2 (germline): WSHSY, SAAADI. CDR3 amino acids: CASSRGQGDTGELFF. CDR3 DNA sequence: TGCGCCAGCAGCAGGGGACAGGGAGACACCGGGGAGCTGTTTTTT.

CDR3 residues: CSARPTSSGNTIYF. DNA of the CDR3: TGCAGTGCTAGACCTACTAGCTCTGGAAACACCATATATTTT. The chain uses TRBV20-1 and TRBJ1-3; D uncertain. Between the trimmed V and J ends, which lost 2 bases and 0 bases, there was a span of 8 bases. The CDR3 extends over 14 amino acids. The germline gives CDR1 DFQATT, CDR2 SNEGSKA (reference sequence).

This clonotype was seen at least ten times. The J gene is TRBJ1-2, the V gene TRBV15; D possibly corresponds to TRBD1 (5 bases). The CDR3 runs 14 residues. V dropped 5 bases and J dropped 5 bases, with 15 bases sitting between them. The V gene's germline CDR1 is LNHNV and CDR2 YYDKDF (reference sequence). CDR3 DNA: TGTGCCACCAGCGTCCGGGCAGGGCAGTATGGCTACACCTTC. It yields the protein CATSVRAGQYGYTF.

This chain links TRBV29-1 with TRBJ2-7, with TRBD2 matching 9 bases. Germline-derived CDR1 and CDR2 are SQVTM and ANQGSEA. Trimming took 4 bases from V and 4 from J; bases not matched to a gene: 11. This CDR3 has 15 residues. CDR3 sequence (DNA): TGCAGCGTTGGGACGGCTAGCGGGACTCTTTACGAGCAGTACTTC. Translated: CSVGTASGTLYEQYF.

Only a few counts were recorded for this clonotype. An end of the junction does not agree with germline; a read error may underlie this. The chain is built from TRBV5-1 and TRBJ2-7; 7 nucleotides match TRBD1. This CDR3 region has 11 residues. Germline V gene data show CDR1 as SGHRS and CDR2 as YFSETQ. The CDR3 loop is CASSSHGTAIF. CDR3 bases: TGTGCCAGCAGCTCACACGGGACAGCCATCTTC. The full variable domain, its missing parts supplied by reference TRBV5-1 and TRBJ2-7, is KAGVTQTPRYLIKTRGQQVTLSCSPISGHRSVSWYQQTPGQGLQFLFEYFSETQRNKGNFPGRFSGRQFSNSRSEMNVSTLELGDSALYLCASSSHGTAIFGPGTRLTVT.